Given below is one TCR beta chain in context. Its antigen is not identified. This sample was taken from a study of OX40 agonist ivuxolimab in advanced cancers. Study summary: In this trial design, patients received ivuxolimab intravenously at 0.01 to 10 mg/kg every 2 weeks. Dose-escalation subjects each had hepatocellular carcinoma, melanoma, renal cell or head and neck cancer. Regarding the study as a whole: Within 6 weeks, CD4+ and CD8+ blood T cells expanded clonally at 0.1 to 3.0 mg/kg.

The study sampled blood at baseline, cycle 4 day 1, and cycle 7 day 1. This table comes from immunoSEQ multiplex PCR, and its TCRdb copy is limited to in-frame clones, with some not included. The profile shows tens of thousands of clones, roughly 90% of them singletons. CDR3 size: 12 residues. From germline, CDR1 is SQVTM and CDR2 ANQGSEA. Trimming removed 7 bases from V and 4 bases from J; junction bases left unmatched: 3. Here the sequenced sample was CD4+ or CD8+ T cells sorted from blood, taken in a trial of the OX40 agonist ivuxolimab. The V and J genes are TRBV29-1 and TRBJ1-3, with 8 bases aligning to TRBD1. The sequence was collected from an adult with an advanced solid tumor such as melanoma, head and neck, liver or kidney cancer. The CDR3 loop reads CSAGTGGNTIYF. Here the CDR3 DNA reads TGCAGCGCCGGGACAGGAGGAAACACCATATATTTT.